This TCR beta chain was identified during a study of cytomegalovirus exposure and HLA in healthy donors. Primers included in the PCR were 60 Vbeta and 13 Jbeta primers. Method: immunoSEQ multiplex PCR; TCRdb's copy keeps in-frame clones and lacks some. This sample's table reports tens of thousands of clones. Germline assignment: CDR1 SGHTA and CDR2 FQGNSA. With 1 base removed from V and 6 bases from J, the gap between germline ends came to 16 bases. There are 16 residues in the CDR3. The V call is TRBV7-2, the J call TRBJ2-1; maybe TRBD2 (5 bases). The receptor was derived from a woman under 40 in good health and CMV-seronegative. Sequencing was done on a sample of PBMCs. DNA of the CDR3: TGTGCCAGCAGCTTAGTGGGAGCTGGTATTGGCAATGAGCAGTTCTTC. This gives the protein CASSLVGAGIGNEQFF.